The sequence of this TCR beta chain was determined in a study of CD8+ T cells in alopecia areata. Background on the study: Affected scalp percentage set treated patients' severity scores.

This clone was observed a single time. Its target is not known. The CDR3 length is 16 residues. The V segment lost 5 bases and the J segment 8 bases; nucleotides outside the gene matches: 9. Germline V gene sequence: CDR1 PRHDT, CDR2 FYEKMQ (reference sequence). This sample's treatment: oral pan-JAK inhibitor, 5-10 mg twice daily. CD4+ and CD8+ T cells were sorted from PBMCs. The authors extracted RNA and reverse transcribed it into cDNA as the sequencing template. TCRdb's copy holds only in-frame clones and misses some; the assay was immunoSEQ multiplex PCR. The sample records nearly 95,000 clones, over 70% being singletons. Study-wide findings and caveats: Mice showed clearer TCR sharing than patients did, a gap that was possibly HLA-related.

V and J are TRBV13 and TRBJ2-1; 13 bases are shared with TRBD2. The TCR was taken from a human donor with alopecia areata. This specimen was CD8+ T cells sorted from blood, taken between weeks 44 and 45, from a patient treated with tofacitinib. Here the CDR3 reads CASSPPGTSGVYEQFF. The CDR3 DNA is TGTGCCAGCAGCCCCCCGGGGACTAGCGGGGTATATGAGCAGTTCTTC. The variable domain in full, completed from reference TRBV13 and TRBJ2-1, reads AAGVIQSPRHLIKEKRETATLKCYPIPRHDTVYWYQQGPGQDPQFLISFYEKMQSDKGSIPDRFSAQQFSDYHSELNMSSLELGDSALYFCASSPPGTSGVYEQFFGPGTRLTVL.